These 28 T cell receptor beta chains came from one sample sequenced in a study of T cell repertoires in cytomegalovirus infection. MiXCR, applied by TCRdb to the reads, yields one record per CDR3 protein. The repertoire holds around 330,000 distinct CDR3 sequences, with 17% as singletons. Material for sequencing was PBMCs. These receptor sequences come from a human donor in good health (CMV status not recorded). Some clones in this sample may be carry-over from other donors' samples.

The rearrangement joins TRBV27 to TRBJ1-2; D perhaps matches TRBD1 (6 bases). This CDR3 region has 14 residues. V was cut by 5 bases and J by 6 bases, with 16 bases left in between. Germline CDR1 reads MNHEY; CDR2 reads SMNVEV (reference sequence). The CDR3 DNA sequence: TGTGCCAGCAGTCCCCGCGGGGGCAGGAATGGCTACACCTTC. Amino acid sequence: CASSPRGGRNGYTF.

This clonotype was seen a few times. The gene calls are TRBV12-3 or TRBV12-4 and TRBJ2-2, with 9 bases that match TRBD2. V lost 5 bases, J lost 6 bases, and 4 bases stayed unmatched. The CDR3 totals 14 residues. The CDR3 protein is CASSPGLAPGELFF. The DNA for the CDR3 is TGTGCCAGCAGTCCCGGACTAGCGCCCGGGGAGCTGTTTTTT.

The V and J genes are TRBV7-9 and TRBJ2-7, with no clear D. The ends were cut back, 1 base at V and 9 bases at J, with 19 bases in the middle. CDR1 and CDR2 from the germline V gene are SEHNR and FQNEAQ (reference sequence). The CDR3 contains 15 residues. This CDR3 reads CASSLGLDPQRGQYF. The CDR3 DNA is TGTGCCAGCAGCTTAGGCCTCGATCCACAACGAGGGCAGTACTTC.

The chain is built from TRBV4-1 and TRBJ2-1; D ambiguous. This CDR3 region has 13 residues. Trimming pared 4 bases from V and 8 bases from J, leaving 12 bases between. In germline, CDR1 is MGHRA, CDR2 YSYEKL. The CDR3 loop reads CASSLQLGDEQFF. For the CDR3, the DNA is TGCGCCAGCAGCCTCCAACTGGGCGATGAGCAGTTCTTC.

This clonotype was recorded many times. The chain links TRBV19 to TRBJ2-2; perhaps TRBD1 as D (6 bases). Germline V gene data show CDR1 as LNHDA and CDR2 as SQIVND (reference sequence). The CDR3 is 17 residues long. Trimming removed 3 bases at V and 0 bases at J, with 14 bases between. CDR3 residues: CASSILPGHTNTGELFF. For the CDR3, the DNA is TGTGCCAGTAGTATTCTTCCGGGACATACGAACACCGGGGAGCTGTTTTTT.

The sample holds a few counts of this clonotype. This chain uses TRBV19 with TRBJ1-1, with 12 bases aligning to TRBD1. Germline V gene sequence: CDR1 LNHDA, CDR2 SQIVND (reference sequence). Unmatched junction bases numbered 8, after V lost 10 bases and J lost 5 bases. This CDR3 contains 14 residues. The CDR3 DNA sequence: TGTGCCACCCGGGACAGGGGGCCGCTGACTGAAGCTTTCTTT. The encoded protein is CATRDRGPLTEAFF.

There are many counts of this clonotype. The chain uses TRBV7-2 and TRBJ2-7; a weak D match, TRBD1 (6 bases). Germline CDR1 and CDR2: SGHTA and FQGNSA. The CDR3 has 15 residues. V was cut by 2 bases and J by 4 bases, with 15 bases left in between. The CDR3 nucleotides are TGTGCCAGCAGCTTAAGCACAGGGCCGGCTTACGAGCAGTACTTC. Protein: CASSLSTGPAYEQYF.

This clonotype was observed a handful of times. The rearrangement joins TRBV6-2 or TRBV6-3 to TRBJ1-5; TRBD1 is a possible D gene (5 bases). Trimming stripped 2 bases from V and 8 bases from J, with 16 bases between. Per germline, CDR1 MNHEY and CDR2 SVGEGT. This CDR3 contains 15 residues. The CDR3 sequence is CASSYGMRDWEPQHF. In DNA, the CDR3 is TGTGCCAGCAGTTACGGGATGAGGGACTGGGAGCCCCAGCATTTT.

This clonotype was seen ten or more times. This sequence joins TRBV28 and TRBJ2-7, with TRBD2 matching 7 bases. The V gene's germline CDR1 is MDHEN and CDR2 SYDVKM. The CDR3 length is 12 residues. V shed 6 bases and J 6 bases; nucleotides not matched to a gene: 5. CDR3 coding DNA: TGTGCCAGCAGAGGACTAGTCAGCGAGCAGTACTTC. This translates into CASRGLVSEQYF.

This clonotype was seen at least ten times. The CDR3 loop reads CASSLVLDTQETQYF. Here the CDR3 DNA reads TGTGCCAGCAGCTTAGTATTGGACACCCAAGAGACCCAGTACTTC. The chain is built from TRBV7-2 and TRBJ2-5; D is possibly TRBD1 (5 bases). Trimming left V 1 base short and J 1 base short, with 10 bases between. Germline V CDR1 and CDR2: SGHTA, FQGNSA. The length of the CDR3 is 15 residues.

This clonotype has ten or more counts. The chain recombines TRBV7-8 with TRBJ2-3; D not certain. Trimming removed 3 bases from V and 0 bases from J, with 4 bases in between. Germline CDR1 SGHVS, CDR2 FQNEAQ. This CDR3 has 13 amino acids. CDR3 in amino acids: CASSLWSTDTQYF. The CDR3 region has the DNA TGTGCCAGCAGCTTGTGGAGCACAGATACGCAGTATTTT.

This chain links TRBV20-1 with TRBJ2-3; tentatively, D is TRBD1 or TRBD2 (5 bases each). Trimming stripped 3 bases from V and 2 bases from J, with 12 bases between. The CDR3 runs to 14 residues. Germline V CDR1 and CDR2: DFQATT, SNEGSKA (reference sequence). The CDR3 reads CSASVGTTTDTQYF. CDR3 in DNA: TGCAGTGCTAGTGTAGGGACGACCACAGATACGCAGTATTTT.

The chain is built from TRBV5-6 and TRBJ1-1; 9 bases line up with TRBD1. Germline V gene sequence: CDR1 SGHDT, CDR2 YYEEEE. The CDR3 has 14 residues. The trim removed 0 bases at V and 5 bases at J, leaving 2 bases unmatched. CDR3 nucleotides: TGTGCCAGCAGCTTGGGCGGGACAGGGACTGAAGCTTTCTTT. It specifies CASSLGGTGTEAFF.

In DNA, the CDR3 is TGTGCCAGTAGGGGTTCAGGGCATCAAAGCAATCAGCCCCAGCATTTT. It yields the protein CASRGSGHQSNQPQHF. The chain links TRBV19 to TRBJ1-5, with D perhaps TRBD1 (5 bases). V gave up 6 bases and J gave up 1 base, with 16 bases separating them. The CDR3 has 16 residues. Germline V gene sequence: CDR1 LNHDA, CDR2 SQIVND (reference sequence).

This clonotype was counted ten times or more. The chain is built from TRBV7-2 and TRBJ1-1; D is uncertain. Deletions cut 0 bases from V and 1 base from J, with 3 bases between. This CDR3 is 13 amino acids long. CDR1 is SGHTA and CDR2 is FQGNSA in the germline V gene. The CDR3 DNA reads TGTGCCAGCAGCTTAGCACAGAACACTGAAGCTTTCTTT. It codes for CASSLAQNTEAFF.

This clonotype has at least ten counts. The chain links TRBV7-2 to TRBJ2-7, with TRBD2 identical over 15 bases. This CDR3 has 21 residues. Germline-derived CDR1 and CDR2 are SGHTA and FQGNSA. J lost 3 bases, V lost 1 base, and 16 bases had no gene match. The CDR3 reads CASSLEARVVGLAGGLYEQYF. The DNA of the CDR3 is TGTGCCAGCAGCTTAGAGGCCCGGGTGGTGGGACTAGCGGGGGGACTCTACGAGCAGTACTTC.

There are many counts of this clonotype. The V call is TRBV12-3 or TRBV12-4, the J call TRBJ2-3; TRBD2 agrees at 10 bases. This CDR3 has 15 amino acids. V was pared by 4 bases and J by 0 bases, with 1 base of the junction left unmatched. CDR3 loop: CASSSLAGSTDTQYF. Written as DNA, the CDR3 is TGTGCCAGCAGTTCACTAGCGGGGAGCACAGATACGCAGTATTTT.

Regarding this clonotype: The junction differs from germline at one of its ends, possibly a read error. The chain couples TRBV4-1 to TRBJ1-4, with a tentative D call TRBD1 (5 bases). The germline CDR1 and CDR2 sequences are MGHRA and YSYEKL. The CDR3 spans 19 residues. CDR3 protein: CASSQDFAFRWQGSEKLFF. CDR3 DNA sequence: TGTGCCAGTAGCCAAGATTTTGCCTTCCGTTGGCAGGGAAGTGAAAAACTGTTTTTT.

This clonotype was observed many times. The chain combines TRBV7-6 with TRBJ2-6; 8 positions match TRBD1. The CDR3 runs to 18 residues. The germline gives CDR1 SGHVS, CDR2 FNYEAQ. The V gene end was trimmed by 3 bases and the J gene end by 0 bases; junction bases not matched to a gene: 7. CDR3 sequence (DNA): TGTGCCAGCAGCTTTCTTACAGGGGGGTACTCTGGGGCCAACGTCCTGACTTTC. Its translation is CASSFLTGGYSGANVLTF.

This clonotype occurred many times. CDR3 amino acids: CASSTPGTPLYEQYF. The CDR3, as DNA: TGTGCCAGTAGTACCCCCGGGACCCCCCTCTACGAGCAGTACTTC. The chain combines TRBV19 with TRBJ2-7; TRBD1 or TRBD2 may be the D gene (5 bases each). The CDR3 runs 15 residues. Germline V gene lookup returns CDR1 LNHDA and CDR2 SQIVND (reference sequence). Trimming stripped 4 bases from V and 3 bases from J, with 16 bases between.

This clonotype was counted many times. Here the CDR3 DNA reads TGTGCCAGCAGCCGGACAGGGAGGGGTGTCCTCGAGCAGTACTTC. Translation: CASSRTGRGVLEQYF. This sequence joins TRBV7-9 and TRBJ2-7; D may be TRBD1 (8 bases). This CDR3 has 15 amino acids. The ends were cut back, 5 bases at V and 6 bases at J, with 20 bases in the middle. Per germline, CDR1 SEHNR and CDR2 FQNEAQ (reference sequence).

This clonotype was seen more than once but under ten times. V is TRBV20-1 and J is TRBJ2-1, with 12 bases lining up with TRBD1. The CDR3 loop spans 15 amino acids. CDR1 is DFQATT, CDR2 SNEGSKA, per germline (reference sequence). With V trimmed by 5 bases and J by 7 bases, 9 bases remained unmatched. The CDR3 spells CSAAGTGGIRNEQFF. The CDR3 coding sequence is TGCAGTGCTGCCGGGACAGGGGGCATTCGTAATGAGCAGTTCTTC.

Remarks on this clonotype: A much bigger clone sits one base away, suggesting this may be a read error. This chain links TRBV7-3 with TRBJ2-3; TRBD2 aligns across 7 bases. This CDR3 comprises 13 residues. Trimming cost V 5 bases and J 5 bases; bases outside gene matches: 4. CDR1 SGHTA and CDR2 FQGTGA come from the germline V gene. DNA of the CDR3: TGTGCCAGCAGCACCACTAGCGTAGATACGCAGTATTTT. It translates to CASSTTSVDTQYF.

The chain combines TRBV24-1 with TRBJ2-5; 9 bases line up with TRBD2. This CDR3 contains 13 residues. With 6 bases clipped from V and 4 bases from J, the junction kept 2 bases outside the gene matches. Germline V lookup: CDR1 KGHDR, CDR2 SFDVKD. This CDR3 reads CATSLAGRETQYF. The DNA of the CDR3 is TGTGCCACCAGTCTAGCGGGGCGAGAGACCCAGTACTTC.

The table lists this clonotype with many counts. The V gene is TRBV12-3 or TRBV12-4, the J gene TRBJ1-5, with D hard to call. The germline V and J ends were trimmed by 4 bases and 0 bases, with 7 bases remaining between them. This CDR3 contains 14 residues. CDR3 nucleotide sequence: TGTGCCAGCAGTTGGTCAAGTAGCAATCAGCCCCAGCATTTT. Residues: CASSWSSSNQPQHF.

The table lists this clonotype with a few counts. The chain carries TRBV27 and TRBJ2-7, with 8 bases that match TRBD1. The V segment lost 5 bases and the J segment 5 bases; nucleotides outside the gene matches: 14. Germline assignment: CDR1 MNHEY and CDR2 SMNVEV (reference sequence). This CDR3 is 16 amino acids long. The CDR3 coding sequence is TGTGCCAGCAGTCCGTACCCGCGGACAGGGTCCCACGAGCAGTACTTC. This translates into CASSPYPRTGSHEQYF.

This clonotype was picked up many times. The chain couples TRBV7-2 to TRBJ2-4; D remains ambiguous. The V gene's germline CDR1 is SGHTA and CDR2 FQGNSA. Trimming pared 1 base from V and 6 bases from J, leaving 13 bases between. This CDR3 contains 15 residues. CDR3 region: CASSLDTRHGNIQYF. CDR3 in DNA: TGTGCCAGCAGCTTAGACACCCGCCATGGAAACATTCAGTACTTC.

In this sample, this clonotype turned up many times. The J gene is TRBJ1-5, the V gene TRBV7-2; maybe TRBD1 (6 bases). Trimming took 2 bases from V and 7 from J, leaving 12 bases between them. Germline assignment: CDR1 SGHTA and CDR2 FQGNSA. The CDR3 is 14 amino acids. The CDR3 reads CASSLRGAGQPQHF. The CDR3 DNA is TGTGCCAGCAGCTTACGGGGGGCAGGACAGCCCCAGCATTTT.